The clone carrying this T cell receptor (beta chain) appeared a few times. From germline, CDR1 is SNHLY and CDR2 FYNNEI. This CDR3 is 14 amino acids long. Trimming took 7 bases from V and 2 from J, leaving 15 bases between them. These data originate in a study of T-cell memory formation after mild COVID-19. TCRdb fed the 5' RACE reads into MiXCR, producing one record per CDR3 protein. The sample includes about 120,000 distinct CDR3 sequences, about 15% of them seen just once. This TCR was recovered from an adult woman who had mild COVID-19 (a few samples of this study predate the infection). Cell type and time point are not known. The J gene is TRBJ2-7, the V gene TRBV2, with D perhaps matching TRBD2 (5 bases). The material sequenced was PBMCs or a T cell subset sorted from them (not recorded which). The CDR3 loop reads CASTNRGDTYEQYF. The DNA of the CDR3 is TGTGCCAGCACTAATCGGGGAGATACCTACGAGCAGTACTTC.